This T cell receptor beta chain came from a study of monozygotic twins with cystic fibrosis. Study conclusions and caveats: Nucleotide-identical clonotype sharing was significantly higher within monozygotic CF twin pairs than between unrelated CF individuals. Shared CDR3 numbers were not associated with age, concordance or severity. Clonality was generally low (median around 0.009), higher in the most severe patients. Co-twins had the most similar V usage for 13 of 16 pairs, J for 8.

Remarks on this clone: Its antigen remains unknown.

Clones were sequenced by immunoSEQ multiplex PCR, and TCRdb holds only the in-frame ones, with some missing. Of tens of thousands of clones listed, over 75% were seen once; the top ten hold roughly 1.5%. This CDR3 contains 16 residues. CDR1 is LNHNV, CDR2 YYDKDF, per germline (reference sequence). The junction had 11 bases not matched to a gene; V was cut back by 3 bases and J by 5 bases. This receptor was identified in a girl aged 2 to 10 with cystic fibrosis. The sample was blood. This chain connects TRBV15 to TRBJ2-7; 9 bases map to TRBD2. CDR3 protein: CATSRAIAGVLNEQYF. CDR3 bases: TGTGCCACCAGCAGGGCAATAGCGGGGGTCCTAAACGAGCAGTACTTC.